A selection of T cell receptor beta chains follows, all from one sample in a study of T-cell reconstitution after alpha-beta-depleted transplantation in children. TCRdb re-derived calls from the PCR reads in MiXCR, one entry per CDR3 protein. The sample lists around 450,000 distinct CDR3 sequences; around 15% were seen once. This specimen was PBMCs, mostly from graft donor cells, taken 360 days after TCRalphabeta/CD19-depleted stem cell transplant. The receptor source for this set is a boy in the first two years of life who had a stem cell transplant for Wiskott-Aldrich syndrome, so the T cells may come from the graft donor. The CDR3 runs from the conserved cysteine through the conserved F or W. Fields, in order: D gene, clone size, J gene, V gene, CDR3 DNA, CDR3 protein. A D gene is named only where the DNA matches it firmly. Rows may omit the clone size; those that give it use once, few, many or a size class.

D gene: -; clone size: -; J gene: TRBJ2-1; V gene: TRBV19; CDR3 DNA: TGTGCCAGTAGTATAGCCTACAATGAGCAGTTCTTC; CDR3 protein: CASSIAYNEQFF
D gene: TRBD2; clone size: few; J gene: TRBJ2-3; V gene: TRBV28; CDR3 DNA: TGTGCCAGCAGTTTAGGGACTAGCGGGGTAGATACGCAGTATTTT; CDR3 protein: CASSLGTSGVDTQYF
D gene: TRBD2; clone size: -; J gene: TRBJ2-3; V gene: TRBV18; CDR3 DNA: TGTGCCAGCTCACTTCTAGCGGGGCCGGCGCCAGATACGCAGTATTTT; CDR3 protein: CASSLLAGPAPDTQYF
D gene: -; clone size: -; J gene: TRBJ1-4; V gene: TRBV6-5; CDR3 DNA: TGTGCCAGCAGTTACTCCCCGAACGATGAAAAACTGTTTTTT; CDR3 protein: CASSYSPNDEKLFF
D gene: -; clone size: -; J gene: TRBJ2-3; V gene: TRBV11-2; CDR3 DNA: TGTGCCAGCAGCGTTTACAGGGAGGAGGCAGATACGCAGTATTTT; CDR3 protein: CASSVYREEADTQYF
D gene: -; clone size: few; J gene: TRBJ2-3; V gene: TRBV20-1; CDR3 DNA: TGCAGTGCTAGAGTCCCACGGGCAGGTTCCACACGCACAGATACGCAGTATTTT; CDR3 protein: CSARVPRAGSTRTDTQYF
D gene: TRBD2; clone size: few; J gene: TRBJ2-3; V gene: TRBV4-3; CDR3 DNA: TGCGCCAGCAGCCAAGATTGGACTAGCGGGGGAGATACGCAGTATTTT; CDR3 protein: CASSQDWTSGGDTQYF
D gene: -; clone size: -; J gene: TRBJ2-1; V gene: TRBV5-1; CDR3 DNA: TGCGCCAGCAGCTTCCCCCGTGGAGGGCGAACCTCCTACAATGAGCAGTTCTTC; CDR3 protein: CASSFPRGGRTSYNEQFF
D gene: TRBD2; clone size: -; J gene: TRBJ2-5; V gene: TRBV9; CDR3 DNA: TGTGCCAGCAGCGTAGCCCTAGCGGGAGGGGAGGAGACCCAGTACTTC; CDR3 protein: CASSVALAGGEETQYF
D gene: TRBD2; clone size: few; J gene: TRBJ2-2; V gene: TRBV24-1; CDR3 DNA: TGTGCCACCTCTCTTAGCGGGAGGAAGGCCGGGGAGCTGTTTTTT; CDR3 protein: CATSLSGRKAGELFF
D gene: TRBD1; clone size: few; J gene: TRBJ1-6; V gene: TRBV15; CDR3 DNA: TGTGCCACCAGCAGCGACAGGGCGCGTTCACCCCTCCACTTT; CDR3 protein: CATSSDRARSPLHF
D gene: -; clone size: few; J gene: TRBJ2-7; V gene: TRBV12-3/TRBV12-4; CDR3 DNA: TGTGCCAGCAGTTTGAGACCCGGTGACTACGAGCAGTACTTC; CDR3 protein: CASSLRPGDYEQYF
D gene: -; clone size: many; J gene: TRBJ2-5; V gene: TRBV4-1; CDR3 DNA: TGCGCCAGCAGCCACCAAGAGACCCAGTACTTC; CDR3 protein: CASSHQETQYF
D gene: -; clone size: many; J gene: TRBJ2-7; V gene: TRBV7-2; CDR3 DNA: TGTGCCAGCAGCTTAGTGAGTGGCTCCTACGAGCAGTACTTC; CDR3 protein: CASSLVSGSYEQYF
D gene: -; clone size: few; J gene: TRBJ2-4; V gene: TRBV7-2; CDR3 DNA: TGTGCCAGCAGCTTGGCGAACGACATTCAGTACTTC; CDR3 protein: CASSLANDIQYF
D gene: TRBD2; clone size: -; J gene: TRBJ2-2; V gene: TRBV5-1; CDR3 DNA: TGCGCCAGCAGCCGGACTAGCGGGAGAGGTACCGGGGAGCTGTTTTTT; CDR3 protein: CASSRTSGRGTGELFF
D gene: TRBD1; clone size: -; J gene: TRBJ2-3; V gene: TRBV5-1; CDR3 DNA: TGCGCCAGCAGCTTGGCCGGGACAGGGGGATACTCCACGACAGATACGCAGTATTTT; CDR3 protein: CASSLAGTGGYSTTDTQYF
D gene: -; clone size: -; J gene: TRBJ2-7; V gene: TRBV12-3/TRBV12-4; CDR3 DNA: TGTGCCAGCAGTAGGACACCTTCCTACGAGCAGTACTTC; CDR3 protein: CASSRTPSYEQYF
D gene: -; clone size: many; J gene: TRBJ2-2; V gene: TRBV5-1; CDR3 DNA: TGCGCCAGCAGCTTGCAGGGGAACGGGGAGCTGTTTTTT; CDR3 protein: CASSLQGNGELFF
D gene: -; clone size: few; J gene: TRBJ2-1; V gene: TRBV7-9; CDR3 DNA: TGTGCCAGCAGCAATGGACCGAACTCCTACAATGAGCAGTTCTTC; CDR3 protein: CASSNGPNSYNEQFF
D gene: -; clone size: -; J gene: TRBJ1-1; V gene: TRBV3-1; CDR3 DNA: TGTGCCAGCAGCCGAGGGACGGGGATCACTGAAGCTTTCTTT; CDR3 protein: CASSRGTGITEAFF
D gene: -; clone size: -; J gene: TRBJ2-1; V gene: TRBV24-1; CDR3 DNA: TGTGCCACCAGTGATTCCTCGGCGGGGAAATACAATGAGCAGTTCTTC; CDR3 protein: CATSDSSAGKYNEQFF
D gene: -; clone size: -; J gene: TRBJ2-3; V gene: TRBV7-8; CDR3 DNA: TGTGCCAGCAGCTTAGCCCAGCCTTGGACCCATACGCAGTATTTT; CDR3 protein: CASSLAQPWTHTQYF
D gene: -; clone size: -; J gene: TRBJ1-2; V gene: TRBV4-1; CDR3 DNA: TGCGCCAGCAGCCATCCGACAGTTAACTATGGCTACACCTTC; CDR3 protein: CASSHPTVNYGYTF
D gene: -; clone size: few; J gene: TRBJ2-2; V gene: TRBV20-1; CDR3 DNA: TGCAGTGCTAGAGGACTAGAGACCACCGGGGAGCTGTTTTTT; CDR3 protein: CSARGLETTGELFF
D gene: TRBD1; clone size: few; J gene: TRBJ2-1; V gene: TRBV7-2; CDR3 DNA: TGTGCCAGCAGCCGTGACAGGGACACCTACAATGAGCAGTTCTTC; CDR3 protein: CASSRDRDTYNEQFF
D gene: -; clone size: few; J gene: TRBJ2-3; V gene: TRBV27; CDR3 DNA: TGTGCCAGCAGTCGTCCTCGGTCAGATACGCAGTATTTT; CDR3 protein: CASSRPRSDTQYF
D gene: TRBD2; clone size: -; J gene: TRBJ2-7; V gene: TRBV2; CDR3 DNA: TGTGCCAGCAGTGTAAGTAGCGGGAGCTGGGAGCAGTACTTC; CDR3 protein: CASSVSSGSWEQYF
D gene: -; clone size: -; J gene: TRBJ2-6; V gene: TRBV20-1; CDR3 DNA: TGCAGTGCTAGGAGCAGCTCTGGGGCCAACGTCCTGACTTTC; CDR3 protein: CSARSSSGANVLTF
D gene: -; clone size: -; J gene: TRBJ2-1; V gene: TRBV4-2; CDR3 DNA: TGTGCCAGCAGCCAAGATAGGGGCGACAGCGAGTTCTTC; CDR3 protein: CASSQDRGDSEFF
D gene: TRBD2; clone size: -; J gene: TRBJ2-3; V gene: TRBV20-1; CDR3 DNA: TGCAGTGCTAGAGGTAGCGGGAGTACAGATACGCAGTATTTT; CDR3 protein: CSARGSGSTDTQYF
D gene: TRBD2; clone size: many; J gene: TRBJ2-7; V gene: TRBV20-1; CDR3 DNA: TGCAGTGCTCGACTAGCGGGGGGTGCCTACGAGCAGTACTTC; CDR3 protein: CSARLAGGAYEQYF
D gene: -; clone size: -; J gene: TRBJ2-3; V gene: TRBV3-1; CDR3 DNA: TGTGCCAGCAGCCAAGGGACTTCACGCACAGATACGCAGTATTTT; CDR3 protein: CASSQGTSRTDTQYF
D gene: -; clone size: few; J gene: TRBJ1-4; V gene: TRBV7-9; CDR3 DNA: TGTGCCAGCAGCTTAGGAAGGGCTCGTAATGAAAAACTGTTTTTT; CDR3 protein: CASSLGRARNEKLFF
D gene: -; clone size: few; J gene: TRBJ2-5; V gene: TRBV6-5; CDR3 DNA: TGTGCCAGCAGTTACTCGTCTGAGTGGGAGACCCAGTACTTC; CDR3 protein: CASSYSSEWETQYF
D gene: -; clone size: many; J gene: TRBJ1-5; V gene: TRBV12-3/TRBV12-4; CDR3 DNA: TGTGCCAGCAGTTCTAGGCGGTGGAATCAGCCCCAGCATTTT; CDR3 protein: CASSSRRWNQPQHF
D gene: -; clone size: few; J gene: TRBJ2-7; V gene: TRBV20-1; CDR3 DNA: TGCAGTGCTGGGGCGAGGGAGCAGTACTTC; CDR3 protein: CSAGAREQYF
D gene: -; clone size: few; J gene: TRBJ2-7; V gene: TRBV7-2; CDR3 DNA: TGTGCCAGCAGCTTAGTGGATCCCTACGAGCAGTACTTC; CDR3 protein: CASSLVDPYEQYF
D gene: TRBD1; clone size: few; J gene: TRBJ2-5; V gene: TRBV18; CDR3 DNA: TGTGCCAGCTCACCTGGGACAGGGGGCCGAGAGACCCAGTACTTC; CDR3 protein: CASSPGTGGRETQYF
D gene: -; clone size: few; J gene: TRBJ2-4; V gene: TRBV6-5; CDR3 DNA: TGTGCCAGCAGTTACTCGAGTATACTAGCCAAAAACATTCAGTACTTC; CDR3 protein: CASSYSSILAKNIQYF
D gene: -; clone size: once; J gene: TRBJ2-4; V gene: TRBV12-3/TRBV12-4; CDR3 DNA: TGTGCCAGCAGTTTATTGGACCCGTGGGCATCAGTAGCCAAAAACATTCAGTACTTC; CDR3 protein: CASSLLDPWASVAKNIQYF
D gene: -; clone size: -; J gene: TRBJ1-5; V gene: TRBV6-5; CDR3 DNA: TGTGCCAGCAACGTACTGGGCACATATCAGCCCCAGCATTTT; CDR3 protein: CASNVLGTYQPQHF
D gene: -; clone size: -; J gene: TRBJ2-7; V gene: TRBV5-1; CDR3 DNA: TGCGCCAGCAGCCTGGGACGGACCCTCTACGAGCAGTACTTC; CDR3 protein: CASSLGRTLYEQYF
D gene: -; clone size: few; J gene: TRBJ2-5; V gene: TRBV29-1; CDR3 DNA: TGCAGCGCGGGACCCTGGATGAAGACCCAGTACTTC; CDR3 protein: CSAGPWMKTQYF